The T cell receptor (beta chain) under discussion was sequenced for a study of blood T cell repertoires in COVID-19. Individuals aged roughly 18 to 95 years were recruited from 24 US areas. Each participant's cohort was designated according to participant-reported clinical history. It was within 2 weeks before study entry that exposed participants met a COVID-19 case. Clones were sequenced by immunoSEQ multiplex PCR, and TCRdb holds only the in-frame ones, with some missing. This table has about 250,000 clones, about 85% appearing once. Sample: PBMCs or T cells enriched from blood (not recorded which). The sequence came from a woman aged 50 to 65 who had been exposed to COVID-19.

The CDR3 nucleotides read TGTGCCAGCAGCTTAGGTCTAGGCACTGAAGCTTTCTTT. It is translated as CASSLGLGTEAFF. The chain is built from TRBV11-2 and TRBJ1-1; D gene uncertain. V lost 1 base, J lost 4 bases, and 7 bases lay in between. There are 13 residues in the CDR3. The germline V gene has CDR1 SGHAT and CDR2 FQNNGV.